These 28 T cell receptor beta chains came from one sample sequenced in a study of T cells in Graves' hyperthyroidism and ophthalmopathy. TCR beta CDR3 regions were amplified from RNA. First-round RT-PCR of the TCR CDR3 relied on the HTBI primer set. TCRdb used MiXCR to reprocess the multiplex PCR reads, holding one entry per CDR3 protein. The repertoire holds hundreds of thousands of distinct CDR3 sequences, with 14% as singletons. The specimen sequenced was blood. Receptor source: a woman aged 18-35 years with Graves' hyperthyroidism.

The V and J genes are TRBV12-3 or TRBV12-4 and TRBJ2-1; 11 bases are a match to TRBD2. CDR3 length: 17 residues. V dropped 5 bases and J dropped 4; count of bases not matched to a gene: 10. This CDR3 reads CASSPPLASGGYNEQFF. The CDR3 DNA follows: TGTGCCAGCAGTCCCCCCCTTGCTAGCGGGGGGTACAATGAGCAGTTCTTC.

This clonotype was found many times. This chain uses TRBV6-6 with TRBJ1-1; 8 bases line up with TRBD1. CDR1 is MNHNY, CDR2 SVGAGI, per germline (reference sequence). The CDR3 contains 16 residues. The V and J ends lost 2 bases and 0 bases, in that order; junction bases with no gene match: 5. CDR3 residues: CASSYGRTGLNTEAFF. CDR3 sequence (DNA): TGTGCCAGCAGTTACGGGAGGACAGGGTTGAACACTGAAGCTTTCTTT.

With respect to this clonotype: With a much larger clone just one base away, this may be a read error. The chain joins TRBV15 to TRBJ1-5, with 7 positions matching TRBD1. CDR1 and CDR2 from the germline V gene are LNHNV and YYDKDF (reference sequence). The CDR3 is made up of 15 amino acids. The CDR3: CATSPRDRVNRPQHF. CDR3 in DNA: TGTGCCACCAGCCCACGCGACAGGGTAAATCGGCCCCAGCATTTT.

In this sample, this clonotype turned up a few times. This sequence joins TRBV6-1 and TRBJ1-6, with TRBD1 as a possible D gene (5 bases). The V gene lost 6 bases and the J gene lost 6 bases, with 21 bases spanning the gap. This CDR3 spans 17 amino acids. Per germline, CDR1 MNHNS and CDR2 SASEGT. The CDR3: CASSPTGGYVGNSPLHF. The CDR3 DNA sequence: TGTGCCAGCAGCCCTACGGGGGGTTACGTCGGTAATTCACCCCTCCACTTT.

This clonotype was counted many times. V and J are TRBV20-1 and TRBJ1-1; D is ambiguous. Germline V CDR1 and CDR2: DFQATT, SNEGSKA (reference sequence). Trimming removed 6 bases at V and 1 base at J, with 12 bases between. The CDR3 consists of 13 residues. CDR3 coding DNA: TGCAGTGCCTCCGGATTAGCGAACACTGAAGCTTTCTTT. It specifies CSASGLANTEAFF.

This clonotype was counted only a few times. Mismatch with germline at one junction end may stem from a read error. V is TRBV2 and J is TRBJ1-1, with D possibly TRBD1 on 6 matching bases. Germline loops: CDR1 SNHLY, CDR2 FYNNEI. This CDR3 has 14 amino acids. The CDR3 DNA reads TGTGTCAGCAGTAGGGGGTTCTTGAGCACTGAAGCTTTCTTT. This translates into CVSSRGFLSTEAFF.

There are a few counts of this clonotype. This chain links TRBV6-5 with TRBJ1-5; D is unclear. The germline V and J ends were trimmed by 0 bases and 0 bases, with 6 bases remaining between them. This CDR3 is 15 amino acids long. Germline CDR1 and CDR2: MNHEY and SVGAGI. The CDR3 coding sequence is TGTGCCAGCAGTTACTCGTTGAATAGCAATCAGCCCCAGCATTTT. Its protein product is CASSYSLNSNQPQHF.

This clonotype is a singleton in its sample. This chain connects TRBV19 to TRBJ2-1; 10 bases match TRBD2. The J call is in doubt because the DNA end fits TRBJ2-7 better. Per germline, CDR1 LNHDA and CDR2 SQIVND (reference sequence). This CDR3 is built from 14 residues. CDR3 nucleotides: TGTGCCAGTACAGTAGCGGGAGGACCCAATGAGCAGTACTTC. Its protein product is CASTVAGGPNEQYF.

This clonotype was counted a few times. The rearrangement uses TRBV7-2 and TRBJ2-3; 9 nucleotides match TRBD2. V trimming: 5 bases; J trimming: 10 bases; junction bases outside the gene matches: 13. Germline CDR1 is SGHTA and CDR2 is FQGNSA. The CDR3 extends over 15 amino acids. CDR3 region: CASSGRRGGAPPQYF. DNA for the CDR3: TGTGCCAGCAGCGGCCGGCGCGGGGGGGCCCCTCCGCAGTATTTT.

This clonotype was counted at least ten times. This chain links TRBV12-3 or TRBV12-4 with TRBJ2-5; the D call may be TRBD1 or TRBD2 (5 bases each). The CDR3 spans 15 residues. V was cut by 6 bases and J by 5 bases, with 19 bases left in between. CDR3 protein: CASRGEDHRAETQYF. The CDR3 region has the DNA TGTGCCAGCAGGGGGGAAGACCACCGAGCGGAGACCCAGTACTTC.

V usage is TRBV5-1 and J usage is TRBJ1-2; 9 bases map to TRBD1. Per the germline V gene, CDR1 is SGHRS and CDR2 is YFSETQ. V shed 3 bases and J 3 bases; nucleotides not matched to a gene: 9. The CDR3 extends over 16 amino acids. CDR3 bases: TGCGCCAGCAGCTCGTCGACAGGGGGAAGGTACTATGGCTACACCTTC. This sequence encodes CASSSSTGGRYYGYTF.

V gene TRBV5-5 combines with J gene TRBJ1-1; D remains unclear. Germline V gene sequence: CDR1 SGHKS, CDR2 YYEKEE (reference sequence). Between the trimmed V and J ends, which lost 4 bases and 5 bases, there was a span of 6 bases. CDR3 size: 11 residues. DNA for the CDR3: TGTGCCAGCAGCAGTTCTACTGAAGCTTTCTTT. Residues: CASSSSTEAFF. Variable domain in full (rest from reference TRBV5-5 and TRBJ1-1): DAGVTQSPTHLIKTRGQQVTLRCSPISGHKSVSWYQQVLGQGPQFIFQYYEKEERGRGNFPDRFSARQFPNYSSELNVNALLLGDSALYLCASSSSTEAFFGQGTRLTVV.

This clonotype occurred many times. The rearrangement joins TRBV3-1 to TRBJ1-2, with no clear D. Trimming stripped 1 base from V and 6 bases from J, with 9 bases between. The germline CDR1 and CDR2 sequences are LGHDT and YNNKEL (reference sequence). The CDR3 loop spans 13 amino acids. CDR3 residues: CASSQAYSDGYTF. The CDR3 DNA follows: TGTGCCAGCAGCCAAGCGTACTCGGATGGCTACACCTTC.

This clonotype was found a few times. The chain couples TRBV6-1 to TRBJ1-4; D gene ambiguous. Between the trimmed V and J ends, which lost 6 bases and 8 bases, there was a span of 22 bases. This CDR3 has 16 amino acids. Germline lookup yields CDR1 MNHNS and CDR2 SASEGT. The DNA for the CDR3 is TGTGCCAGCAGCAACACCCTAGGGTATGGTGAGGAAAAACTGTTTTTT. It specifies CASSNTLGYGEEKLFF.

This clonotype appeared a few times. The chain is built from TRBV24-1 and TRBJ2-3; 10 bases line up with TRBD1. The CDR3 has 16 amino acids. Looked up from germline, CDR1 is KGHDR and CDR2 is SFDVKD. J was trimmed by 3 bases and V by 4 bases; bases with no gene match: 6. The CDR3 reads CATSDPRQGATDTQYF. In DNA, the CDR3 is TGTGCCACCAGTGACCCGAGACAGGGGGCGACAGATACGCAGTATTTT.

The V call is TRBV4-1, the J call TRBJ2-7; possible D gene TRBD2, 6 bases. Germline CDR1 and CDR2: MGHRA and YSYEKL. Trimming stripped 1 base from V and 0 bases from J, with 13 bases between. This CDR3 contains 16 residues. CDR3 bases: TGCGCCAGCAGCCAAGTCGTTGGGACTGACTCCTACGAGCAGTACTTC. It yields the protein CASSQVVGTDSYEQYF.

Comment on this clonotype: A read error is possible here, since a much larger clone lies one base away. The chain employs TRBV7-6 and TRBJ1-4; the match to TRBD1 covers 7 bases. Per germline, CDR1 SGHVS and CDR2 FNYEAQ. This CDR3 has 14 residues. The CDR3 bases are TGTACCAGCAGCCAGGGGGCAACTAATGAAAAACTGTTTTTT. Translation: CTSSQGATNEKLFF.

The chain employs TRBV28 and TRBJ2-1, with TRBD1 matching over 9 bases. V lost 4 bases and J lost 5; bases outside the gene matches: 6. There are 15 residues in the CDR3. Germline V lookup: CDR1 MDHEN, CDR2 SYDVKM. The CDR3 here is CASSSTGTGNNEQFF. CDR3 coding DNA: TGTGCCAGCAGTTCAACCGGGACAGGGAACAATGAGCAGTTCTTC.

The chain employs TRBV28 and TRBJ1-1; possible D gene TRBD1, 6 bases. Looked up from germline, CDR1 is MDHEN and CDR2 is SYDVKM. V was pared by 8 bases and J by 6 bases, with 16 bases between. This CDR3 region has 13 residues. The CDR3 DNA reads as TGTGCCAGCTATAGGGGGGGAGGGTCTGAAGCTTTCTTT. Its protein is CASYRGGGSEAFF.

The CDR3 DNA reads TGCGCCACCAGGACCCCGACTGATGGCTACACCTTC. It encodes CATRTPTDGYTF. V gene TRBV10-2 combines with J gene TRBJ1-2; D not certain. Germline V gene lookup returns CDR1 WSHSY and CDR2 SAAADI. The CDR3 extends over 12 amino acids. V was shortened by 10 bases and J by 6 bases, with 15 bases between the two germline ends.

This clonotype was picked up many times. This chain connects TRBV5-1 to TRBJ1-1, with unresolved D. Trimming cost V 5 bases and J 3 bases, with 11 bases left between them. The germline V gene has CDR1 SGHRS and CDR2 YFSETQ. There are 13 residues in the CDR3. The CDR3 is CASRTALDTEAFF. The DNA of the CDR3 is TGCGCCAGCAGGACGGCCTTGGACACTGAAGCTTTCTTT.

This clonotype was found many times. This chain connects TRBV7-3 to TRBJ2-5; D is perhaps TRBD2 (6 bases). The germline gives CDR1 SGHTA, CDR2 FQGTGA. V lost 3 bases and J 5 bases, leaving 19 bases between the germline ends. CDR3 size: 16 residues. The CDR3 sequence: CASSLFPSEYGETQYF. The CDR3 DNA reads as TGTGCCAGCAGCTTGTTTCCTAGCGAGTACGGGGAGACCCAGTACTTC.

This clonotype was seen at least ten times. CDR3 sequence reads: CAWMVGWRRNTEAFF. The CDR3 DNA follows: TGTGCCTGGATGGTAGGGTGGCGGCGGAACACTGAAGCTTTCTTT. The gene calls are TRBV30 and TRBJ1-1; D is undetermined. The V end was cut by 4 bases, the J end by 1 base, with 16 bases between. The CDR3 is 15 amino acids. Looked up from germline, CDR1 is GTSNPN and CDR2 is SVGIG (reference sequence).

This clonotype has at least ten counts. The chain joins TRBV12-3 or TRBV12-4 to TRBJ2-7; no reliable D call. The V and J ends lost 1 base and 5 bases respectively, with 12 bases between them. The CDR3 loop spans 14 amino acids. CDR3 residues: CASSLVTRAHEQYF. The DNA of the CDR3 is TGTGCCAGCAGTTTAGTAACCCGGGCGCACGAGCAGTACTTC.

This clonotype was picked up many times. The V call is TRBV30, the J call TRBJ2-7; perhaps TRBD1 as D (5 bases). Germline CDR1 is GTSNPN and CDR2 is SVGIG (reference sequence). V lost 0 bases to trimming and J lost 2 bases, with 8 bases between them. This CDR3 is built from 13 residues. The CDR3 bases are TGTGCCTGGAGTGTAGGGGCCGCCTACGAGCAGTACTTC. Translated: CAWSVGAAYEQYF.

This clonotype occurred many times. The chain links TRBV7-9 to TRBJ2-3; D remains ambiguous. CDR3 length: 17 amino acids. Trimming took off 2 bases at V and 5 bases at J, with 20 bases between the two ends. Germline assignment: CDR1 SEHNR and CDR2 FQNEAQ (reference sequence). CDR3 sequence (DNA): TGTGCCAGCAGCTTAATGAAGCTAGTGGTCGGTCGAGATACGCAGTATTTT. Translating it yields CASSLMKLVVGRDTQYF.

The CDR3 DNA is TGTGCCAGCAGTTGGGACAGTGGGTTTTCGCCCCAGCATTTT. Its protein product is CASSWDSGFSPQHF. The genes are TRBV7-9 and TRBJ1-5, with 7 bases fitting TRBD1. The CDR3 contains 14 residues. Germline V lookup: CDR1 SEHNR, CDR2 FQNEAQ (reference sequence). With 6 bases clipped from V and 9 bases from J, the junction kept 11 bases outside the gene matches.

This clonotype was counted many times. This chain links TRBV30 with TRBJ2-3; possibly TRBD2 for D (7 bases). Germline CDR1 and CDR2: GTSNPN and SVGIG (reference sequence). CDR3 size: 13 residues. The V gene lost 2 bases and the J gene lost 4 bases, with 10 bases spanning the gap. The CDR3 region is CAWSRGGADTQYF. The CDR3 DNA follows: TGTGCCTGGAGTAGGGGGGGAGCAGATACGCAGTATTTT.